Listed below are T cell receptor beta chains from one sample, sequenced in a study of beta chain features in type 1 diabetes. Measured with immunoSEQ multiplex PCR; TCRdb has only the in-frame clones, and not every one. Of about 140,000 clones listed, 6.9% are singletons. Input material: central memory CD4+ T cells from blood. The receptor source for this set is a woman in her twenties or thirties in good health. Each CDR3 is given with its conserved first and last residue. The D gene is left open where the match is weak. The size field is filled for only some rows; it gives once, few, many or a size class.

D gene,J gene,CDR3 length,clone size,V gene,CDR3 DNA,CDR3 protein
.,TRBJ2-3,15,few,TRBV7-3,TGTGCCAGCAGCCCCTCGGGCGGGAGCACAGATACGCAGTATTTT,CASSPSGGSTDTQYF
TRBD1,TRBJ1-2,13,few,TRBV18,TGTGCCAGCTCCGTCGACAGGGAATACGGCTACACCTTC,CASSVDREYGYTF
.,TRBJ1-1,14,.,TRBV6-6,TGTGCCAGCTACGGCGGGGGCTCGAACACTGAAGCTTTCTTT,CASYGGGSNTEAFF
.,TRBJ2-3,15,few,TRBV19,TGTGCCAGTAGTATAGTACAGGGTGGAGGAGATACGCAGTATTTT,CASSIVQGGGDTQYF
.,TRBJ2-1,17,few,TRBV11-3,TGTGCCAGCAGCTTACATGGCGGGGTAACTCCTTACAATGAGCAGTTCTTC,CASSLHGGVTPYNEQFF
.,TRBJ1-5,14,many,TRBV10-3,TGTGCCATCAGTGCAGGGGCTCCCAATCAGCCCCAGCATTTT,CAISAGAPNQPQHF
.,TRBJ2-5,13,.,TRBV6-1,TGTGCCAGCAGAAGGGGGTGGGGGGAGACCCAGTACTTC,CASRRGWGETQYF
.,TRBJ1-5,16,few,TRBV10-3,TGTGCCATCAGTGAGACAGAAAATTATAGCAATCAGCCCCAGCATTTT,CAISETENYSNQPQHF
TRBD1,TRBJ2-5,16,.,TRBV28,TGTGCCAGCAGTCTGCCGAGGGGACAGGGACAAGAGACCCAGTACTTC,CASSLPRGQGQETQYF
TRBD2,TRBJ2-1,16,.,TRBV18,TGTGCCAGCTCACCCTCAGCGGGAGTCTCCTACAATGAGCAGTTCTTC,CASSPSAGVSYNEQFF
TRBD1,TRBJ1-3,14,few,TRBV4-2,TGTGCCAGCAGCCAGACAGGGTCTGGAAACACCATATATTTT,CASSQTGSGNTIYF
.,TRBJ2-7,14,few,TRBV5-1,TGCGCCAGCAGCCACGGACAAGGGGCCTACGAGCAGTACTTC,CASSHGQGAYEQYF
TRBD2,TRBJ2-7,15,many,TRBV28,TGTGCCAGCAGGAGAGGGACTAGCGGGAGCTACGAGCAGTACTTC,CASRRGTSGSYEQYF
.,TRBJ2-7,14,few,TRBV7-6,TGTGCCAGCAGCTTAGGGGTAGCGAGTAGCGAGCAGTACTTC,CASSLGVASSEQYF
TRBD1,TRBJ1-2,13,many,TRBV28,TGTGCCAGCACCACTGGGACAGACTATGGCTACACCTTC,CASTTGTDYGYTF
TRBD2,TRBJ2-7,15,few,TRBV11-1,TGTGCCAGCAGCCTATCTAGCGGGAGTACCTACGAGCAGTACTTC,CASSLSSGSTYEQYF
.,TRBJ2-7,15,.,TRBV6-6,TGTGCCAGCAGTCCCCTAACTGGAGCCTCGGGCGAGCAGTACTTC,CASSPLTGASGEQYF
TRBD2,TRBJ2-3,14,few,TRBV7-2,TGTGCCAGCACCCCGGGGGCGGGAGGTGATACGCAGTATTTT,CASTPGAGGDTQYF
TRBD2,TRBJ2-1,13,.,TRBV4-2,TGTGCCAGCACCGCTAGCGGGAGCATTGAGCAGTTCTTC,CASTASGSIEQFF
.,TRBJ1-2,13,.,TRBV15,TGTGCCACCAGCAGAGACAGGGAGGATGGCTACACCTTC,CATSRDREDGYTF
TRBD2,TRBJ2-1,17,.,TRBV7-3,TGTGCCAGCAGCTTAAATGGGGCGGGAGGGCCCTACAATGAGCAGTTCTTC,CASSLNGAGGPYNEQFF
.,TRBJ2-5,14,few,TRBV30,TGTGCCTGGAGTGCCCGACTGGAAGACGAGACCCAGTACTTC,CAWSARLEDETQYF
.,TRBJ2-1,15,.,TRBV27,TGTGCCAGCAGTTTATCGTCCGGTACCGGGGGTGAGCAGTTCTTC,CASSLSSGTGGEQFF
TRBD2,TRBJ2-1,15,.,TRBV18,TGTGCCAGCTCACCGCCGGGACTAGCGGTTAATGAGCAGTTCTTC,CASSPPGLAVNEQFF
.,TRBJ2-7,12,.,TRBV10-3,TGTGCCAGTCGGGATCCGCCACACGAGCAGTACTTC,CASRDPPHEQYF
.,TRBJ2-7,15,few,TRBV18,TGTGCCAGCTCACCGAGCCAGGGTCTCAAGGACGAGCAGTACTTC,CASSPSQGLKDEQYF
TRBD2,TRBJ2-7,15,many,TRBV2,TGTGCCAGCAGTGAGGGCGGGAGAGGGCCCTACGAGCAGTACTTC,CASSEGGRGPYEQYF
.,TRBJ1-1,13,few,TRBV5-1,TGCGCCAGCAGCTATGACAGGAACACTGAAGCTTTCTTT,CASSYDRNTEAFF
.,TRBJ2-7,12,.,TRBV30,TGTGCCAGCTCAGGGGAGAAATACGAGCAGTACTTC,CASSGEKYEQYF
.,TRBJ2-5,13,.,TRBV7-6,TGTGCCAGCAGCCTACAGGGTCGAGAGACCCAGTACTTC,CASSLQGRETQYF
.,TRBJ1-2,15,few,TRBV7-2,TGTGCCAGCAGCTTCCATTCCCATAACAGCTATGGCTACACCTTC,CASSFHSHNSYGYTF
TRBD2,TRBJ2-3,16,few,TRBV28,TGTGCCAGCAGTTTATTCACTAGCGGGAGCACAGATACGCAGTATTTT,CASSLFTSGSTDTQYF
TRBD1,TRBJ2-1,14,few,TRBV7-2,TGTGCCAGCAGCCGGGACAGGGGGAGGGATGAGCAGTTCTTC,CASSRDRGRDEQFF
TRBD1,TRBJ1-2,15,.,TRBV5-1,TGCGCCAGCAGTGATATTACAGGGGGCGCCGGTGGCTACACCTTC,CASSDITGGAGGYTF
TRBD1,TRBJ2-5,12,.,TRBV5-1,TGCGCCAGCAAGACAGGGCAGGAGACCCAGTACTTC,CASKTGQETQYF
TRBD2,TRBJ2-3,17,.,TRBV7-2,TGTGCCAGCAGCTTATTCCTAGCGGGGGGGATCACAGATACGCAGTATTTT,CASSLFLAGGITDTQYF
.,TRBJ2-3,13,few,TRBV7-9,TGTGCCAGCAGCTTTCTAGGAGGAGATACGCAGTATTTT,CASSFLGGDTQYF
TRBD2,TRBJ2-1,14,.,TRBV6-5,TGTGCCAGCAGTTACGGGAGGGAAGTGAATGAGCAGTTCTTC,CASSYGREVNEQFF
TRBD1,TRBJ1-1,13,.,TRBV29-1,TGCAGCGTGGGACAGGGGTTGGGCACTGAAGCTTTCTTT,CSVGQGLGTEAFF
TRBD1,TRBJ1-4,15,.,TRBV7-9,TGTGCCAGCAGCTTACAGACAGGGGGTAATGAAAAACTGTTTTTT,CASSLQTGGNEKLFF
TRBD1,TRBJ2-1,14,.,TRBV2,TGTGCCAGTGAGCAGGGGGCAAGAAACAATGAGCAGTTCTTC,CASEQGARNNEQFF
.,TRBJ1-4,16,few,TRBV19,TGTGCCAGTGCCAGGGGCACCGCAAAACCTAATGAAAAACTGTTTTTT,CASARGTAKPNEKLFF
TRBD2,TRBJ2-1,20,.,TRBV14,TGTGCCAGCAGCCCCAGGACTAGCGGGAGATTAGGGAAATCCTACAATGAGCAGTTCTTC,CASSPRTSGRLGKSYNEQFF
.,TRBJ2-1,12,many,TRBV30,TGTGCCTGGAGTGTACTAGTCAGTGAGCAGTTCTTC,CAWSVLVSEQFF
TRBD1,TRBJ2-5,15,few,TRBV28,TGTGCCAGCAGCCAAACCGGGACAGGGGGAGAGACCCAGTACTTC,CASSQTGTGGETQYF
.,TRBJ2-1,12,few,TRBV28,TGTGCCAGCAGCTCCCTCTACAATGAGCAGTTCTTC,CASSSLYNEQFF
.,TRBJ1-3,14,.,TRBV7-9,TGTGCCAGCAGCCCGACAGGTCGCGGAAACACCATATATTTT,CASSPTGRGNTIYF
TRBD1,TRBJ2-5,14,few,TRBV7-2,TGTGCCAGCAGCTCCTACAGGGGGCAAGAGACCCAGTACTTC,CASSSYRGQETQYF
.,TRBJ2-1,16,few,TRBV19,TGTGCCAGTAGTATAGATGGCCCAAGGAGGGGCAATGAGCAGTTCTTC,CASSIDGPRRGNEQFF
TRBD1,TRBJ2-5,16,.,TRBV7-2,TGTGCCAGCAGCACGCCCCCAGGGGGTGTTTTAGAGACCCAGTACTTC,CASSTPPGGVLETQYF
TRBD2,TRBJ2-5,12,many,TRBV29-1,TGCAGCGTTCAGCGGGGCCAAGAGACCCAGTACTTC,CSVQRGQETQYF
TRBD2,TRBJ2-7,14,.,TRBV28,TGTGCCAGCAGTTTGGAGCGGGAACCCTACGAGCAGTACTTC,CASSLEREPYEQYF
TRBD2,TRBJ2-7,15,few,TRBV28,TGTGCCAGCAGTAGCCGTCTAGCGGCTTCCTACGAGCAGTACTTC,CASSSRLAASYEQYF
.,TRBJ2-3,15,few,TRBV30,TGTGCCTGGAGGACGGGCGGGGCTAGCACAGATACGCAGTATTTT,CAWRTGGASTDTQYF
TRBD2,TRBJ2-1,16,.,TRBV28,TGTGCCAGCAGTTTATCCGGTAGCGGGAGTCTTTATGAGCAGTTCTTC,CASSLSGSGSLYEQFF
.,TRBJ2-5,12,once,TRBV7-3,TGTGCCAGCAGCCAAAATAGGGGGACCCAGTACTTC,CASSQNRGTQYF
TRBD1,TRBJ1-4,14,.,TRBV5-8,TGTGCCAGCAGAACCGGGACAGGGAATGAAAAACTGTTTTTT,CASRTGTGNEKLFF
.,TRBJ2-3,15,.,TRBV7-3,TGTGCCAGCAGCTTCCAACAGGGTACGGCAGATACGCAGTATTTT,CASSFQQGTADTQYF
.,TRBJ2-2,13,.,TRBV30,TGTGCCTGGGGTAAACAGAACACCGGGGAGCTGTTTTTT,CAWGKQNTGELFF